This TCR beta chain was identified in a study of shared clonotypes between healthy human individuals. Findings of the study overall: Richness estimates generally favored naive over memory subsets.

V was cut by 2 bases and J by 2 bases, with 16 bases left in between. This CDR3 comprises 17 residues. Germline V gives CDR1 MDHEN, CDR2 SYDVKM. Turning to this clone: The target antigen is unknown.

Selected positively for CCR7 and CD45RO-negative, naive CD8 cells excluded terminally differentiated effector memory CD45RA+ cells. Genomic DNA belonging to each subset was distributed in equal measure over several immunoSEQ plates. This table comes from immunoSEQ multiplex PCR, and its TCRdb copy is limited to in-frame clones, with some not included. The sample includes about 2.1 million clones, around 95% of them seen just once. Sequenced input: naive CD8+ T cells from PBMCs. The chain has TRBV28 and TRBJ1-5; possible D gene TRBD1, 5 bases. The TCR sequence derives from a man aged 18 to 35 in good health. Some clones in this sample may be carry-over from other donors' samples. In DNA, the CDR3 is TGTGCCAGCAGTTTAGGGAGGCGCCAGGGTGGCAATCAGCCCCAGCATTTT. It specifies CASSLGRRQGGNQPQHF.